This TCR beta chain was recovered during a study of long-term antiretroviral therapy in people with HIV. They ran version v3.0 of the immunoSEQ assay at survey level. Some clones are missing from TCRdb's copy, which holds only in-frame ones; the method was immunoSEQ multiplex PCR. This repertoire shows fewer than 25,000 clones, 85% to 95% found once; its top ten account for roughly 2.2%. The study, taken as a whole, reports: With ART, diversity went up but was still lower than in transplant donor controls. The study found narrower CDR3 length ranges in HIV repertoires than in controls.

The ends lost 4 bases at V and 7 bases at J; junction bases unmatched: 6. Germline V gives CDR1 LNHDA, CDR2 SQIVND (reference sequence). CDR3 length: 16 amino acids. Comments on this clone: The antigen remains undetermined.

The chain links TRBV19 to TRBJ2-1, with TRBD2 identical over 14 bases. This TCR was recovered from a woman aged 45-65 years with HIV. The sample was unsorted PBMCs, taken roughly 5.1 years after starting antiretroviral therapy. Here the CDR3 reads CASSRSGLAGVNEQFF. CDR3 nucleotide sequence: TGTGCCAGTAGTAGATCGGGACTAGCGGGAGTAAATGAGCAGTTCTTC. Full variable domain (rest looked up from reference TRBV19 and TRBJ2-1): DGGITQSPKYLFRKEGQNVTLSCEQNLNHDAMYWYRQDPGQGLRLIYYSQIVNDFQKGDIAEGYSVSREKKESFPLTVTSAQKNPTAFYLCASSRSGLAGVNEQFFGPGTRLTVL.